These 18 T cell receptor beta chains came from one sample sequenced in a study of blood T cell repertoires in COVID-19. Only in-frame clones appear in the TCRdb table, and some are missing; sequencing was by immunoSEQ multiplex PCR. The sample contains 65,000 to 90,000 clones, almost 85% of which appear only once. The sample comprised peripheral blood. The receptors come from a man aged 55-75 years with acute or convalescent COVID-19.

The chain joins TRBV4-2 to TRBJ2-7, with TRBD2 identical over 7 bases. The CDR3 covers 15 residues. Germline CDR1 and CDR2: LGHNA and YNFKEQ. V lost 0 bases and J lost 2; bases outside the gene matches: 4. The CDR3 reads CASSQEASGPYEQYF. CDR3 coding DNA: TGTGCCAGCAGCCAAGAAGCTAGCGGCCCCTACGAGCAGTACTTC.

The gene calls are TRBV7-9 and TRBJ2-1; possible D gene TRBD2, 6 bases. Trimming cost V 6 bases and J 4 bases, with 16 bases left between them. The length of the CDR3 is 15 residues. Per germline, CDR1 SEHNR and CDR2 FQNEAQ (reference sequence). CDR3 in DNA: TGTGCCAGCAGACGACTCATAGCGGAGTACAATGAGCAGTTCTTC. It encodes CASRRLIAEYNEQFF.

This clone occurred once. This chain connects TRBV19 to TRBJ1-1, with D possibly being TRBD1 (5 bases). Germline V gene data show CDR1 as LNHDA and CDR2 as SQIVND (reference sequence). The CDR3 extends over 15 amino acids. Between the trimmed V and J ends, which lost 5 bases and 6 bases, there was a span of 19 bases. As DNA, the CDR3 is TGTGCCAGTAGTTCCTACGGAGGGGTAGGATCTGAAGCTTTCTTT. Protein: CASSSYGGVGSEAFF.

The chain combines TRBV6-5 with TRBJ2-7, with 8 bases matching TRBD1. The CDR3 consists of 16 residues. Germline trimming cut 0 bases from V and 3 bases from J; bases unmatched to any gene: 7. CDR1 is MNHEY and CDR2 is SVGAGI in the germline V gene. CDR3: CASSYSIAGGGYEQYF. CDR3 sequence (DNA): TGTGCCAGCAGTTACTCGATTGCAGGGGGCGGCTACGAGCAGTACTTC.

The chain joins TRBV7-9 to TRBJ2-3; no clear D gene. Germline V lookup: CDR1 SEHNR, CDR2 FQNEAQ (reference sequence). The CDR3 length is 15 residues. V was trimmed by 1 base and J by 4 bases, leaving 12 bases between them. The CDR3 sequence: CASSLGLGEADTQYF. The CDR3 bases are TGTGCCAGCAGCTTAGGACTCGGCGAGGCAGATACGCAGTATTTT.

The chain couples TRBV18 to TRBJ1-6, with D perhaps TRBD1 (5 bases). V lost 4 bases and J lost 7, with 14 bases in between. The germline V gene encodes CDR1 KGHSH and CDR2 LQKENI. There are 15 residues in the CDR3. The CDR3 sequence is CASSLGTGGNSPLHF. In DNA form, the CDR3 reads TGTGCCAGCTCACTAGGCACAGGTGGAAATTCACCCCTCCACTTT.

The rearrangement joins TRBV25-1 to TRBJ1-2, with TRBD1 as a possible D gene (6 bases). Per the germline V gene, CDR1 is MGHDK and CDR2 is SYGVNS. Trimming shortened V by 5 bases and J by 8 bases, and 12 bases separated the two germline ends. The CDR3 runs to 12 residues. CDR3 DNA sequence: TGTGCCAGCAGTAGACAGGTGGGGGGCTACACCTTC. It yields the protein CASSRQVGGYTF.

This clone showed up just a few times. This chain joins TRBV10-3 and TRBJ1-5, with D unclear. The ends were cut back, 0 bases at V and 6 bases at J, with 9 bases in the middle. CDR3 size: 14 residues. CDR1 is ENHRY and CDR2 is SYGVKD in the germline V gene. CDR3 sequence: CAISESSLAQPQHF. The CDR3, as DNA: TGTGCCATCAGTGAGTCATCTTTAGCTCAGCCCCAGCATTTT.

The V call is TRBV2, the J call TRBJ2-1; 13 bases agree with TRBD2. CDR3 size: 14 residues. The germline CDR1 and CDR2 sequences are SNHLY and FYNNEI. V shed 6 bases, J shed 8 bases, and the junction held 4 bases outside the gene matches. The CDR3 bases are TGTGCCAGCAGGTCCACTAGCGGGAGGGATGAGCAGTTCTTC. Its protein is CASRSTSGRDEQFF.

This chain connects TRBV12-3 or TRBV12-4 to TRBJ1-2; D is undetermined. The length of the CDR3 is 12 residues. Between the trimmed V and J ends, which lost 6 bases and 7 bases, there was a span of 12 bases. The CDR3 is CASRWTGGGYTF. Here the CDR3 DNA reads TGTGCCAGCAGGTGGACGGGAGGTGGCTACACCTTC.

The chain carries TRBV7-9 and TRBJ2-4, with D perhaps matching TRBD2 (6 bases). The CDR3 contains 13 residues. Trimming took off 4 bases at V and 3 bases at J, with 7 bases between the two ends. The germline gives CDR1 SEHNR, CDR2 FQNEAQ (reference sequence). The CDR3 region is CASSSGDKNIQYF. The CDR3 DNA follows: TGTGCCAGCAGCTCGGGGGACAAAAACATTCAGTACTTC.

The V gene is TRBV7-8, the J gene TRBJ2-2, with 9 bases matching TRBD2. Germline loops: CDR1 SGHVS, CDR2 FQNEAQ. The V segment lost 4 bases and the J segment 0 bases; nucleotides outside the gene matches: 3. This CDR3 comprises 16 residues. In nucleotides, the CDR3 is TGTGCCAGCAGCTCGCTAGCGGGGTCGAACACCGGGGAGCTGTTTTTT. Its translation is CASSSLAGSNTGELFF.

The genes are TRBV6-2 or TRBV6-3 and TRBJ2-3; TRBD2 matches at 10 bases. Germline V gene lookup returns CDR1 MNHEY and CDR2 SVGEGT. J lost 4 bases, V lost 5 bases, and 12 bases had no gene match. The CDR3 spans 17 residues. The CDR3 is CASSTWIAGGGADTQYF. For the CDR3, the DNA is TGTGCCAGCAGTACCTGGATAGCGGGAGGTGGGGCAGATACGCAGTATTTT.

This sequence joins TRBV5-1 and TRBJ1-3; D not resolved. The V gene lost 0 bases and the J gene lost 3 bases, with 4 bases spanning the gap. The CDR3 is made up of 13 amino acids. The germline gives CDR1 SGHRS, CDR2 YFSETQ. DNA for the CDR3: TGCGCCAGCAGCTTGGACAATGGAAACACCATATATTTT. Amino acid sequence: CASSLDNGNTIYF.

J is TRBJ2-1 and V is TRBV3-1 (or the pseudogene TRBV3-2); TRBD2 matches at 9 bases. The CDR3 is 16 residues long. V dropped 0 bases and J dropped 4; count of bases not matched to a gene: 4. Germline V lookup: CDR1 LGHDT, CDR2 YNNKEL (reference sequence). CDR3 region: CASSQDIAGVYNEQFF. The CDR3 DNA reads TGTGCCAGCAGCCAAGATATAGCGGGGGTATACAATGAGCAGTTCTTC.

This sequence joins TRBV6-5 and TRBJ1-1; maybe TRBD1 (5 bases). The CDR3 covers 15 residues. The V gene's germline CDR1 is MNHEY and CDR2 SVGAGI. V was shortened by 5 bases and J by 2 bases, with 15 bases between the two germline ends. The CDR3 DNA sequence: TGTGCCAGCAGTCCGGGGCAGGGAGGCAACACTGAAGCTTTCTTT. It translates to CASSPGQGGNTEAFF.

This clone was counted only a few times. The chain links TRBV3-1 (or the pseudogene TRBV3-2) to TRBJ2-1; TRBD2 is a possible D gene (5 bases). The CDR3 runs to 13 residues. The germline V and J ends were trimmed by 3 bases and 9 bases, with 12 bases remaining between them. CDR1 LGHDT and CDR2 YNNKEL come from the germline V gene (reference sequence). In nucleotides, the CDR3 is TGTGCCAGCAGCCAGCAAAAGGCGGGTGAGCAGTTCTTC. Its translation: CASSQQKAGEQFF.

In DNA form, the CDR3 reads TGTGCCAGCAGTTGGGGTACGGGACAGGGGTTTCAGCCCCAGCATTTT. Its protein product is CASSWGTGQGFQPQHF. The chain has TRBV6-2 or TRBV6-3 and TRBJ1-5; 10 positions agree with TRBD1. V shed 4 bases and J 6 bases; nucleotides not matched to a gene: 9. The CDR3 sequence is 16 residues long. Germline CDR1 reads MNHEY; CDR2 reads SVGEGT.